Listed here are 13 T cell receptor beta chains from one sample, sequenced in a study of response to subunit inactivated influenza vaccine listed by TCRdb under 2018. Libraries were built with RT-PCR. TCRdb names Illumina HiSeq 2500 as the instrument used. TCRdb reworked the public reads: Q25 trimming with fastp, MiXCR clone assembly, productive beta chains retained. Each CDR3 protein appears once, grouped with its most common genes and DNA. This sample has roughly 500,000 distinct CDR3 sequences in its table, and approximately 22% of those were observed once. Of the sample, 2.8% falls within the top ten clones. This sample was also put to use in a study of T cells expressing NK-cell markers. As noted in the second study: TCR beta cDNA libraries were made by 5'RACE template switching that added a universal primer site and unique molecular identifiers.

Here the sequenced sample was CD4+ T cells sorted from PBMCs, taken roughly 12 days after vaccination. The receptor set was obtained from a man in his forties or fifties who received an inactivated influenza vaccine. Donor details come from another sample of the same person, matched by shared clones.

The rearrangement uses TRBV21-1 and TRBJ1-5. TRBV21-1 is reported as a pseudogene. The CDR3 totals 17 residues. The CDR3 nucleotides read TGTGCCAGCAGCAAAGAGCTGTTGGGGCTCAGCAATCAGCCCCAGCATTTT. It specifies CASSKELLGLSNQPQHF.

The V call is TRBV6-2 or TRBV6-3, the J call TRBJ2-1; 8 bases are shared with TRBD2. Germline V gene data show CDR1 as MNHEY and CDR2 as SVGEGT. The CDR3 totals 18 residues. The V gene end was trimmed by 2 bases and the J gene end by 3 bases; junction bases not matched to a gene: 12. CDR3 protein: CASSYTPRGGRNYNEQFF. The DNA for the CDR3 is TGTGCCAGCAGTTACACCCCCCGGGGCGGGAGGAACTACAATGAGCAGTTCTTC.

The chain carries TRBV27 and TRBJ2-1; no firm D call. From germline, CDR1 is MNHEY and CDR2 SMNVEV (reference sequence). The CDR3 has 15 residues. V dropped 3 bases and J dropped 10 bases, with 19 bases sitting between them. CDR3 nucleotides: TGTGCCAGCAGTTTTCCCGGACGGAACAACTTGGAGCAGTTCTTC. Its translation is CASSFPGRNNLEQFF.

The chain employs TRBV5-1 and TRBJ2-6; D perhaps matches TRBD1 (5 bases). Germline CDR1 and CDR2: SGHRS and YFSETQ. This CDR3 comprises 17 residues. The V end was cut by 6 bases, the J end by 1 base, with 17 bases between. CDR3 bases: TGCGCCAGCAATCCCAGGGTCAGTCTTTCTGGGGCCAACGTCCTGACTTTC. Translating it yields CASNPRVSLSGANVLTF.

This clonotype was counted a few times. The rearrangement links TRBV5-4 to TRBJ2-3, with D possibly being TRBD1 or TRBD2 (6 bases each). CDR3 length: 16 amino acids. Germline V gene data show CDR1 as SGHNT and CDR2 as YYREEE (reference sequence). V lost 0 bases, J lost 2 bases, and 13 bases lay in between. The CDR3 here is CASSLVRGRFTDTQYF. The CDR3 nucleotides are TGTGCCAGCAGCTTGGTTCGGGGGCGATTCACAGATACGCAGTATTTT.

This clonotype occurred a few times. CDR3: CSDVRGENTEAFF. The CDR3 DNA reads TGCAGCGACGTCAGGGGGGAGAACACTGAAGCTTTCTTT. The chain employs TRBV29-1 and TRBJ1-1; 7 nucleotides agree with TRBD1. The CDR3 is 13 amino acids. V was clipped by 7 bases and J by 1 base; unmatched bases: 6. Germline V gene data show CDR1 as SQVTM and CDR2 as ANQGSEA.

The chain is built from TRBV24-1 and TRBJ1-2; D perhaps matches TRBD1 (6 bases). Per the germline V gene, CDR1 is KGHDR and CDR2 is SFDVKD. With 4 bases removed from V and 4 bases from J, the gap between germline ends came to 15 bases. The CDR3 extends over 15 amino acids. CDR3 protein: CATSDQRTESYGYTF. CDR3 sequence (DNA): TGTGCCACCAGTGACCAACGGACAGAAAGCTATGGCTACACCTTC.

The table lists this clonotype with a few counts. The chain carries TRBV15 and TRBJ2-3; 9 bases are shared with TRBD2. The CDR3 covers 18 residues. CDR1 and CDR2 from the germline V gene are LNHNV and YYDKDF (reference sequence). Trimming cost V 0 bases and J 7 bases; bases outside gene matches: 14. For the CDR3, the DNA is TGTGCCACCAGCAGAGATCCCCTCCTCTCAGCGGGAGGAAATACGCAGTATTTT. It translates to CATSRDPLLSAGGNTQYF.

This chain links TRBV7-9 with TRBJ1-4; D is undetermined. The CDR3 has 17 residues. V lost 0 bases and J 0 bases, leaving 11 bases between the germline ends. Germline loops: CDR1 SEHNR, CDR2 FQNEAQ (reference sequence). The CDR3 nucleotides are TGTGCCAGCAGCTTAGCAGGCGGGCTGTCAACTAATGAAAAACTGTTTTTT. It yields the protein CASSLAGGLSTNEKLFF.

V and J are TRBV4-2 and TRBJ2-7; D uncertain. The length of the CDR3 is 13 residues. The germline CDR1 and CDR2 sequences are LGHNA and YNFKEQ. V shed 0 bases and J shed 6 bases, with 9 bases lying between them. CDR3 in amino acids: CASSQDSGFEQYF. CDR3 bases: TGTGCCAGCAGCCAAGATTCGGGCTTCGAGCAGTACTTC.

In its sample, this clonotype was seen a few times. The chain combines TRBV4-2 with TRBJ2-7, with a tentative D call TRBD2 (5 bases). This CDR3 contains 17 residues. Germline V gene lookup returns CDR1 LGHNA and CDR2 YNFKEQ. V was trimmed by 0 bases and J by 12 bases, leaving 27 bases between them. In DNA form, the CDR3 reads TGTGCCAGCAGCCAAGAGGGGTCAAGGACTCCCCTTCTACGTTTGTACTTC. This sequence encodes CASSQEGSRTPLLRLYF.

CDR3: CASSVTSGSDTGELFF. CDR3 in DNA: TGTGCCAGCAGCGTTACTAGCGGGAGCGACACCGGGGAGCTGTTTTTT. This chain links TRBV9 with TRBJ2-2; 11 positions match TRBD2. The CDR3 has 16 residues. Germline CDR1 reads SGDLS; CDR2 reads YYNGEE. Germline trimming cut 2 bases from V and 3 bases from J; bases unmatched to any gene: 3.

V and J are TRBV20-1 and TRBJ2-1; D might be TRBD2 (6 bases). This CDR3 is 14 amino acids long. The germline gives CDR1 DFQATT, CDR2 SNEGSKA (reference sequence). The V end was cut by 4 bases, the J end by 0 bases, with 10 bases between. The CDR3 DNA sequence: TGCAGTGCTATGGGAGGCCCCTCCTACAATGAGCAGTTCTTC. It is translated as CSAMGGPSYNEQFF.